This T cell receptor beta chain stems from a study of blood T cells in healthy people across ages. Many counts were recorded for this clonotype. What it binds is not known. The study isolated at least 6.5 million PBMCs from each sample. The authors extracted at least 5 micrograms of total RNA per sample. The CDR3 runs to 12 residues. V was pared by 0 bases and J by 11 bases, with 8 bases between. CDR1 is LGHDT and CDR2 is YNNKEL in the germline V gene (reference sequence). Study outcomes and limitations: Age brought a roughly linear fall in TCR beta diversity measured per million T cells. Greater diversity and more naive CD4+ cells were seen in long-lived donors than in aged donors.

A J-beta primer mix and a sample-barcoded 5' primer were used in a second PCR of about 7 to 12 cycles. In TCRdb, the 5' RACE reads were re-called with MiXCR into one record per CDR3 protein. Of hundreds of thousands of distinct CDR3 sequences listed, 32% were seen once; the top ten hold 15%. This receptor was obtained from a woman aged 80 or over in good health. V usage is TRBV3-1 and J usage is TRBJ2-1; D is unclear. The sample taken for sequencing was blood. CDR3 DNA: TGTGCCAGCAGCCAAGATGAAAATCAGCAGTTCTTC. It translates to CASSQDENQQFF.